This T cell receptor beta chain emerged from a study of blood T cells in healthy people across ages. The overall study: Capture by template switching was about one barcoded beta molecule per two T cells. Study observations and caveats: Those diversity estimates obtained from one million T cells were thought to be underestimates. Leaving the PBMCs unsorted stopped any conclusive comparison of naive versus antigen-experienced cells.

In the case of this clonotype: The antigen is unknown.

Next came a second PCR, run for about 6 to 11 cycles, which used a sample-barcoded 5' primer along with a J-beta primer mix. Individual samples furnished no less than 2.5 million CDR3-containing paired-end reads apiece. TCRdb reprocessed the 5' RACE reads with MiXCR, giving one entry per CDR3 protein. The sample carries roughly 1,800,000 distinct CDR3 sequences, roughly 50% recorded once. This TCR was recovered from a woman aged 35 to 49 in good health. Input material: blood.

The CDR3 coding sequence is TGCAGTGCCCCCGACCACAACTACGAGCAGTTCTTC. Translated, it gives CSAPDHNYEQFF. The V and J genes are TRBV20-1 and TRBJ2-7; D remains unclear. The end of the DNA fits TRBJ2-1 better, so the J call may be wrong. Germline V gives CDR1 DFQATT, CDR2 SNEGSKA (reference sequence). The CDR3 totals 12 residues.